This entry concerns a single TCR beta chain. The data were produced by immunoSEQ multiplex PCR, yet TCRdb's version contains in-frame clones alone and is incomplete. Here the sample spans about 20,000 clones, 80% to 90% being singletons. The entry originates in a study of blood T cell repertoires in COVID-19. At the level of the study: The study drew acute and convalescent COVID-19 samples from the United States, Italy and Spain.

The CDR3 has 12 amino acids. CDR1 is GTSNPN, CDR2 SVGIG, per germline (reference sequence). The V and J ends lost 8 bases and 4 bases, in that order; junction bases with no gene match: 5. The TCR originated in a human donor in a cohort sampled during active COVID-19. The chain uses TRBV30 and TRBJ1-3, with TRBD1 matching 7 bases. The sequenced sample was peripheral blood. The CDR3 region is CAGDSGGNTIYF. The CDR3 region has the DNA TGTGCCGGGGACAGCGGGGGAAACACCATATATTTT.